Reported below is one T cell receptor (beta chain). The sample belongs to a study of cytomegalovirus exposure and HLA in healthy donors. The CDR3 is 14 residues long. Germline V gene sequence: CDR1 SGHNT, CDR2 YYREEE (reference sequence). Trimming stripped 0 bases from V and 5 bases from J, with 11 bases between. Vbeta (60) and Jbeta (13) primers were used in the PCR. Measured with immunoSEQ multiplex PCR; TCRdb has only the in-frame clones, and not every one. The sample includes approximately 110,000 clones, approximately 70% of them seen just once. This chain connects TRBV5-4 to TRBJ2-5; TRBD1 might be the D (6 bases). Source material: PBMCs. This TCR derives from a man aged 25 to 40 in good health and CMV-seronegative. The CDR3 nucleotides are TGTGCCAGCAGCTTGGGGCAGGGGCCGGAGACCCAGTACTTC. This translates into CASSLGQGPETQYF.